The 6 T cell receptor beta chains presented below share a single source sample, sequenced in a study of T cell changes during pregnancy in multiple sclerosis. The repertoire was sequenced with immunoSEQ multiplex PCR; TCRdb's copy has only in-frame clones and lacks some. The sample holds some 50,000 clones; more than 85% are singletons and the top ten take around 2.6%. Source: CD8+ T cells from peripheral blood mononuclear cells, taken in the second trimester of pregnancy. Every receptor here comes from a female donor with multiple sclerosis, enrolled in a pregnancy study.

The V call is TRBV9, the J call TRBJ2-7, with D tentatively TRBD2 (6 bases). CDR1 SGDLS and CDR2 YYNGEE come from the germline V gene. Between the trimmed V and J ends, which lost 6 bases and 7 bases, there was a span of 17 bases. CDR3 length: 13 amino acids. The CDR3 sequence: CASIEGTRWEQYF. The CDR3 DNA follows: TGTGCCAGCATCGAGGGGACTCGCTGGGAGCAGTACTTC.

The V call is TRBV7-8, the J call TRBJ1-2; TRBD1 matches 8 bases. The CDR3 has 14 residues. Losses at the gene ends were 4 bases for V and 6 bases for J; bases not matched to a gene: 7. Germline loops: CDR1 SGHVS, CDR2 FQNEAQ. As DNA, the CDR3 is TGTGCCAGCAGCTCAATATCGACAGGGGATGGCTACACCTTC. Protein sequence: CASSSISTGDGYTF.

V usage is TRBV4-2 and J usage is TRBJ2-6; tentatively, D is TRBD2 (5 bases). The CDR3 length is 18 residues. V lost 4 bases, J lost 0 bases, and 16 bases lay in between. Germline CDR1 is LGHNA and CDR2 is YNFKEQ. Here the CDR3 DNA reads TGTGCCAGCAGCCGTCGAGGCCGCGCGGGCTCTGGGGCCAACGTCCTGACTTTC. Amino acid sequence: CASSRRGRAGSGANVLTF.

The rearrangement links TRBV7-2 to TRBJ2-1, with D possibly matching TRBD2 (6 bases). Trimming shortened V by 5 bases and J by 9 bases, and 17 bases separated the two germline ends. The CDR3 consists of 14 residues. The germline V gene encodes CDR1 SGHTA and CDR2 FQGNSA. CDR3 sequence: CASSLERVGGEQFF. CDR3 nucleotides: TGTGCCAGCAGCCTAGAAAGGGTGGGGGGTGAGCAGTTCTTC. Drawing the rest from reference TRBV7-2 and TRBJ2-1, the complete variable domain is GAGVSQSPSNKVTEKGKDVELRCDPISGHTALYWYRQSLGQGLEFLIYFQGNSAPDKSGLPSDRFSAERTGGSVSTLTIQRTQQEDSAVYLCASSLERVGGEQFFGPGTRLTVL.

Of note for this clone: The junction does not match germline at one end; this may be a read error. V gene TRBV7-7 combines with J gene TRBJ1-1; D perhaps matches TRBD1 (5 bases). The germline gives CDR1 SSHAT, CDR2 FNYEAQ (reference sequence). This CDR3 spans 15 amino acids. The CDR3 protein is CASSPSDLGDTEAFF. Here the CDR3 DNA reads TGTGCTAGCAGCCCTAGCGACCTGGGGGACACTGAAGCTTTCTTT.

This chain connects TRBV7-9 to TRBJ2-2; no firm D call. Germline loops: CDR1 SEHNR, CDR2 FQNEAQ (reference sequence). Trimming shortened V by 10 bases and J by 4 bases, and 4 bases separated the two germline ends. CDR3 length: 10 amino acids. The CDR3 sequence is CATLTGELFF. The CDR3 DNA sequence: TGTGCCACCCTCACCGGGGAGCTGTTTTTT. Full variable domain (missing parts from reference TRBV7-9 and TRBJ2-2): DTGVSQNPRHKITKRGQNVTFRCDPISEHNRLYWYRQTLGQGPEFLTYFQNEAQLEKSRLLSDRFSAERPKGSFSTLEIQRTEQGDSAMYLCATLTGELFFGEGSRLTVL.